The present T cell receptor beta chain was sequenced within a study of tissue T cells after allogeneic stem cell transplantation. Study-wide findings and caveats: Tissue-detected TCR repertoire was only partly captured by blood and spleen T cells. The study did not identify alloreactive or antigen-specific tissue TCRs, and some clones might be persisting host cells. Motif-based clustering found tissue-specific repertoire signatures shared across patients, though few clones were shared.

Survey-depth TCRbeta CDR3 sequencing reported V/J genes and productive frequencies. The data were produced by immunoSEQ multiplex PCR, yet TCRdb's version contains in-frame clones alone and is incomplete. The sample lists 40,000 to 50,000 clones, around 66% occurring once. The CDR3 spans 14 residues. Germline V gene data show CDR1 as SGHLS and CDR2 as HYDKME. V was pared by 2 bases and J by 6 bases, with 2 bases of the junction left unmatched. A remark on this clone: The antigen is undetermined. Genes and germline are mouse. Sequencing ends 1 residue short of the CDR3 end; the germline J gene provides the rest.

The chain employs TRBV12-2 and TRBJ1-4; 10 bases match TRBD1. The TCR originated in a pool of C57BL/6 mice in good health. The sequenced material came from sorted cells pooled from one or two spleens. Incomplete CDR3 DNA: TGTGCCAGCTCTCACGGGACAGGGGACGAAAGATTATTT. It translates to CASSHGTGDERLF. The CDR3 reads in full as CASSHGTGDERLFF.